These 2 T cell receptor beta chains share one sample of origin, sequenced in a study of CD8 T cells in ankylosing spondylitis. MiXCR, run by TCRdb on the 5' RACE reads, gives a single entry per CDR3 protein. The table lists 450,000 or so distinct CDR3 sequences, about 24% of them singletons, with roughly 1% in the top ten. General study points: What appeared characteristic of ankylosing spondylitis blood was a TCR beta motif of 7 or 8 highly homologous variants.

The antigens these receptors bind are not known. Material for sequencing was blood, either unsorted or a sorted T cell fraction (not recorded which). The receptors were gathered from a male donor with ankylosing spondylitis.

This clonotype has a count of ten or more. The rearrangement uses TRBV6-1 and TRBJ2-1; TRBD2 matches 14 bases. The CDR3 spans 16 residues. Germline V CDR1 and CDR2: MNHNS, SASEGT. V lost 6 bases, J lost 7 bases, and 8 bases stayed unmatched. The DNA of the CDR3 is TGTGCCAGCAGCTCGGGACTAGCGGGAGTTAGGAATGAGCAGTTCTTC. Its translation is CASSSGLAGVRNEQFF.

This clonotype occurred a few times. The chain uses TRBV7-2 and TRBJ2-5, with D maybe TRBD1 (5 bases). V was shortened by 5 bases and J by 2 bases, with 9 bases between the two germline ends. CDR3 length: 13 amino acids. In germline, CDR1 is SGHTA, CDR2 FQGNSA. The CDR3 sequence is CASSPQEQETQYF. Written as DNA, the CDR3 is TGTGCCAGCAGCCCACAGGAACAAGAGACCCAGTACTTC.